A selection of T cell receptor beta chains follows, all from one sample in a study of blood T cell repertoires in COVID-19. Generated by immunoSEQ multiplex PCR, the TCRdb table keeps only in-frame clones and is missing some. The repertoire holds around 70,000 clones, with over 60% as singletons. Material: peripheral blood. The receptors come from a human donor in a cohort sampled during active COVID-19. The CDR3 runs from the conserved cysteine through the conserved F or W. The order of the fields is J gene, clone size, D gene, V gene, CDR3 length, CDR3 protein, CDR3 DNA. The D gene is left open where the match is weak. Size is omitted from some rows. Given values are once, few, many or a class for expanded clones.

J gene: TRBJ2-3; clone size: .; D gene: TRBD2; V gene: TRBV7-9; CDR3 length: 16; CDR3 protein: CASSPQAGTSWLGVYF; CDR3 DNA: TGTGCCAGCAGCCCGCAAGCCGGGACTAGCTGGCTGGGGGTGTATTTT
J gene: TRBJ2-2; clone size: .; D gene: TRBD1; V gene: TRBV5-4; CDR3 length: 15; CDR3 protein: CASSFRDRGTGELFF; CDR3 DNA: TGTGCCAGCAGCTTCCGGGACAGGGGAACCGGGGAGCTGTTTTTT
J gene: TRBJ2-3; clone size: few; D gene: TRBD1; V gene: TRBV9; CDR3 length: 16; CDR3 protein: CASSGTGQTHTDTQYF; CDR3 DNA: TGTGCCAGCAGTGGCACGGGACAGACACACACAGATACGCAGTATTTT
J gene: TRBJ2-7; clone size: .; D gene: TRBD2; V gene: TRBV7-8; CDR3 length: 15; CDR3 protein: CASSLERWGGDEQYF; CDR3 DNA: TGTGCCAGCAGCTTAGAAAGGTGGGGGGGTGACGAGCAGTACTTC
J gene: TRBJ2-1; clone size: .; D gene: TRBD1; V gene: TRBV19; CDR3 length: 15; CDR3 protein: CASSIGTGGDGKQFF; CDR3 DNA: TGTGCCAGTAGTATAGGAACAGGGGGCGATGGGAAGCAGTTCTTC
J gene: TRBJ2-2; clone size: .; D gene: .; V gene: TRBV4-1; CDR3 length: 13; CDR3 protein: CASSQSQAGELFF; CDR3 DNA: TGCGCCAGCAGCCAGTCTCAGGCGGGGGAGCTGTTTTTT
J gene: TRBJ1-5; clone size: few; D gene: TRBD1; V gene: TRBV19; CDR3 length: 16; CDR3 protein: CASSIPTTGGNQPQHF; CDR3 DNA: TGTGCCAGTAGTATCCCAACAACAGGGGGCAATCAGCCCCAGCATTTT
J gene: TRBJ2-2; clone size: .; D gene: .; V gene: TRBV29-1; CDR3 length: 14; CDR3 protein: CSVHSGVNTGELFF; CDR3 DNA: TGCAGCGTCCACTCGGGGGTGAACACCGGGGAGCTGTTTTTT
J gene: TRBJ1-6; clone size: .; D gene: .; V gene: TRBV7-2; CDR3 length: 14; CDR3 protein: CASSLATANSPLHF; CDR3 DNA: TGTGCCAGCAGCTTAGCGACAGCAAATTCACCCCTCCACTTT
J gene: TRBJ2-3; clone size: .; D gene: .; V gene: TRBV7-9; CDR3 length: 15; CDR3 protein: CASSLDSSSTDTQYF; CDR3 DNA: TGTGCCAGCAGCTTGGACAGTTCTAGCACAGATACGCAGTATTTT
J gene: TRBJ2-3; clone size: .; D gene: .; V gene: TRBV19; CDR3 length: 14; CDR3 protein: CATQTGGSTDTQYF; CDR3 DNA: TGTGCCACCCAGACCGGGGGTAGCACAGATACGCAGTATTTT
J gene: TRBJ1-2; clone size: .; D gene: .; V gene: TRBV28; CDR3 length: 13; CDR3 protein: CASRQSITRGYTF; CDR3 DNA: TGTGCCAGCAGACAGTCTATCACTCGGGGCTACACCTTC
J gene: TRBJ1-6; clone size: .; D gene: TRBD1; V gene: TRBV7-9; CDR3 length: 14; CDR3 protein: CASSRGQLSSPLHF; CDR3 DNA: TGTGCCAGCAGCCGGGGACAGTTAAGTTCACCCCTCCACTTT
J gene: TRBJ2-5; clone size: .; D gene: .; V gene: TRBV18; CDR3 length: 14; CDR3 protein: CASSPNRYQETQYF; CDR3 DNA: TGTGCCAGCTCACCAAACAGGTACCAAGAGACCCAGTACTTC
J gene: TRBJ1-5; clone size: .; D gene: TRBD1; V gene: TRBV28; CDR3 length: 15; CDR3 protein: CASSPGQGWNQPQHF; CDR3 DNA: TGTGCCAGCAGTCCCGGACAGGGCTGGAATCAGCCCCAGCATTTT
J gene: TRBJ2-1; clone size: .; D gene: TRBD1; V gene: TRBV6-5; CDR3 length: 15; CDR3 protein: CASSRRGLSYNEQFF; CDR3 DNA: TGTGCCAGCAGCCGCAGGGGGCTCTCCTACAATGAGCAGTTCTTC
J gene: TRBJ2-3; clone size: .; D gene: TRBD2; V gene: TRBV7-8; CDR3 length: 15; CDR3 protein: CASSFRGGLGDTQYF; CDR3 DNA: TGTGCCAGCAGCTTCCGGGGGGGACTGGGAGATACGCAGTATTTT
J gene: TRBJ2-3; clone size: .; D gene: TRBD2; V gene: TRBV15; CDR3 length: 14; CDR3 protein: CATSTGTTPDTQYF; CDR3 DNA: TGTGCCACCAGCACCGGGACTACCCCAGATACGCAGTATTTT
J gene: TRBJ2-3; clone size: once; D gene: .; V gene: TRBV29-1; CDR3 length: 12; CDR3 protein: CSVEAGTDTQYF; CDR3 DNA: TGCAGCGTTGAAGCGGGGACAGATACGCAGTATTTT
J gene: TRBJ2-3; clone size: .; D gene: TRBD2; V gene: TRBV5-1; CDR3 length: 17; CDR3 protein: CASSPTVGGLASDTQYF; CDR3 DNA: TGCGCCAGCAGCCCAACCGTCGGGGGACTAGCGTCAGATACGCAGTATTTT
J gene: TRBJ2-7; clone size: .; D gene: .; V gene: TRBV18; CDR3 length: 14; CDR3 protein: CASSPQGLSYEQYF; CDR3 DNA: TGTGCCAGCTCACCACAGGGGCTGTCCTACGAGCAGTACTTC
J gene: TRBJ2-3; clone size: few; D gene: TRBD1; V gene: TRBV28; CDR3 length: 16; CDR3 protein: CASREGTGGSADTQYF; CDR3 DNA: TGTGCCAGCAGGGAGGGGACAGGTGGTTCGGCAGATACGCAGTATTTT
J gene: TRBJ1-6; clone size: .; D gene: TRBD1; V gene: TRBV7-9; CDR3 length: 18; CDR3 protein: CASSLATTGGDWSSPLHF; CDR3 DNA: TGTGCCAGCAGCTTAGCGACAACAGGGGGAGACTGGAGTTCACCCCTCCACTTT
J gene: TRBJ1-5; clone size: .; D gene: .; V gene: TRBV19; CDR3 length: 14; CDR3 protein: CASSPNLSNQPQHF; CDR3 DNA: TGTGCCAGTAGTCCCAATCTAAGCAATCAGCCCCAGCATTTT
J gene: TRBJ2-1; clone size: .; D gene: TRBD1; V gene: TRBV3-1/TRBV3-2; CDR3 length: 13; CDR3 protein: CASSQDEGAGQFF; CDR3 DNA: TGTGCCAGCAGCCAAGATGAGGGGGCAGGGCAGTTCTTC
J gene: TRBJ2-1; clone size: .; D gene: TRBD2; V gene: TRBV11-3; CDR3 length: 14; CDR3 protein: CASSAGLAHNEQFF; CDR3 DNA: TGTGCCAGCAGCGCCGGACTAGCGCACAATGAGCAGTTCTTC
J gene: TRBJ2-5; clone size: .; D gene: .; V gene: TRBV28; CDR3 length: 14; CDR3 protein: CASSFEDRQETQYF; CDR3 DNA: TGTGCCAGCAGTTTTGAGGACAGACAAGAGACCCAGTACTTC
J gene: TRBJ1-2; clone size: .; D gene: .; V gene: TRBV6-6; CDR3 length: 13; CDR3 protein: CASSPQADYGYTF; CDR3 DNA: TGTGCCAGCAGTCCACAGGCTGACTATGGCTACACCTTC
J gene: TRBJ2-3; clone size: .; D gene: TRBD1; V gene: TRBV18; CDR3 length: 14; CDR3 protein: CASSPGQGADTQYF; CDR3 DNA: TGTGCCAGCTCACCAGGACAGGGGGCAGATACGCAGTATTTT
J gene: TRBJ2-7; clone size: few; D gene: TRBD1; V gene: TRBV5-5; CDR3 length: 14; CDR3 protein: CASSFGTVSYEQYF; CDR3 DNA: TGTGCCAGCAGCTTTGGGACAGTGTCCTACGAGCAGTACTTC
J gene: TRBJ2-1; clone size: .; D gene: TRBD2; V gene: TRBV18; CDR3 length: 18; CDR3 protein: CASSPRVQAGGTYNEQFF; CDR3 DNA: TGTGCCAGCTCACCACGGGTCCAGGCGGGAGGGACCTACAATGAGCAGTTCTTC
J gene: TRBJ1-5; clone size: .; D gene: .; V gene: TRBV3-1/TRBV3-2; CDR3 length: 16; CDR3 protein: CASKHSRQNSNQPQHF; CDR3 DNA: TGTGCCAGCAAACACTCCCGACAAAATAGCAATCAGCCCCAGCATTTT
J gene: TRBJ2-5; clone size: .; D gene: .; V gene: TRBV19; CDR3 length: 12; CDR3 protein: CASRSGGETQYF; CDR3 DNA: TGTGCCAGTAGATCAGGAGGAGAGACCCAGTACTTC
J gene: TRBJ1-2; clone size: .; D gene: .; V gene: TRBV7-2; CDR3 length: 13; CDR3 protein: CASSLAGAYGYTF; CDR3 DNA: TGTGCCAGCAGCTTAGCGGGGGCCTATGGCTACACCTTC
J gene: TRBJ1-2; clone size: .; D gene: .; V gene: TRBV28; CDR3 length: 13; CDR3 protein: CASSPHRGGHSAF; CDR3 DNA: TGTGCCAGCAGCCCCCACCGGGGGGGACATTCCGCATTC
J gene: TRBJ1-6; clone size: .; D gene: .; V gene: TRBV5-1; CDR3 length: 16; CDR3 protein: CASSLSGIRGGSPLHF; CDR3 DNA: TGCGCCAGCAGCTTATCAGGGATACGGGGGGGCTCACCCCTCCACTTT
J gene: TRBJ1-6; clone size: once; D gene: TRBD1; V gene: TRBV25-1; CDR3 length: 14; CDR3 protein: CASRRGQGNSPLHF; CDR3 DNA: TGTGCCAGCAGGAGGGGACAGGGGAACTCACCCCTCCACTTT
J gene: TRBJ2-2; clone size: .; D gene: .; V gene: TRBV28; CDR3 length: 14; CDR3 protein: CAGEKQTNTGELFF; CDR3 DNA: TGTGCCGGCGAAAAACAGACGAACACCGGGGAGCTGTTTTTT
J gene: TRBJ1-4; clone size: .; D gene: TRBD1; V gene: TRBV6-2/TRBV6-3; CDR3 length: 17; CDR3 protein: CASSRGQGYATNEKLFF; CDR3 DNA: TGTGCCAGCAGTCGCGGACAGGGGTATGCAACTAATGAAAAACTGTTTTTT
J gene: TRBJ2-7; clone size: .; D gene: .; V gene: TRBV3-1/TRBV3-2; CDR3 length: 16; CDR3 protein: CASSQDLIGGPYEQYF; CDR3 DNA: TGTGCCAGCAGCCAAGATCTTATCGGGGGTCCCTACGAGCAGTACTTC
J gene: TRBJ2-5; clone size: .; D gene: .; V gene: TRBV28; CDR3 length: 13; CDR3 protein: CASSLPGRETQYF; CDR3 DNA: TGTGCCAGCAGTTTACCCGGGAGAGAGACCCAGTACTTC
J gene: TRBJ2-1; clone size: few; D gene: .; V gene: TRBV20-1; CDR3 length: 16; CDR3 protein: CSAGDRTGSPYNEQFF; CDR3 DNA: TGCAGTGCTGGTGATCGTACAGGGAGTCCCTACAATGAGCAGTTCTTC
J gene: TRBJ2-3; clone size: .; D gene: .; V gene: TRBV3-1/TRBV3-2; CDR3 length: 16; CDR3 protein: CASSQEPSGSTDTQYF; CDR3 DNA: TGTGCCAGCAGCCAAGAGCCCAGCGGAAGCACAGATACGCAGTATTTT
J gene: TRBJ2-7; clone size: once; D gene: .; V gene: TRBV5-5; CDR3 length: 14; CDR3 protein: CASSLAQMSYEQYF; CDR3 DNA: TGTGCCAGCAGCTTGGCTCAGATGTCCTACGAGCAGTACTTC
J gene: TRBJ2-1; clone size: .; D gene: TRBD2; V gene: TRBV5-6; CDR3 length: 15; CDR3 protein: CASSSPSGRNNEQFF; CDR3 DNA: TGTGCCAGCAGCTCCCCTAGCGGGAGGAACAATGAGCAGTTCTTC
J gene: TRBJ2-1; clone size: .; D gene: .; V gene: TRBV19; CDR3 length: 13; CDR3 protein: CASNRGGDNEQFF; CDR3 DNA: TGTGCCAGTAACAGAGGGGGGGACAATGAGCAGTTCTTC
J gene: TRBJ1-4; clone size: few; D gene: .; V gene: TRBV28; CDR3 length: 17; CDR3 protein: CASSLPPLLTTNEKLFF; CDR3 DNA: TGTGCCAGCAGTTTACCCCCTCTACTAACAACTAATGAAAAACTGTTTTTT
J gene: TRBJ1-2; clone size: .; D gene: .; V gene: TRBV29-1; CDR3 length: 13; CDR3 protein: CSVRSRELRGYTF; CDR3 DNA: TGCAGCGTTCGAAGCAGGGAACTGAGAGGCTACACCTTC
J gene: TRBJ2-1; clone size: once; D gene: .; V gene: TRBV28; CDR3 length: 15; CDR3 protein: CASSFVPGVRNEQFF; CDR3 DNA: TGTGCCAGCAGTTTCGTCCCGGGAGTCAGGAATGAGCAGTTCTTC
J gene: TRBJ2-1; clone size: .; D gene: TRBD2; V gene: TRBV6-2/TRBV6-3; CDR3 length: 15; CDR3 protein: CASSPRGSGNNEQFF; CDR3 DNA: TGTGCCAGCAGCCCCAGGGGTAGCGGGAACAATGAGCAGTTCTTC
J gene: TRBJ1-6; clone size: .; D gene: TRBD1; V gene: TRBV5-1; CDR3 length: 15; CDR3 protein: CASSLGGQYNSPLHF; CDR3 DNA: TGCGCCAGCAGCTTGGGGGGACAGTATAATTCACCCCTCCACTTT
J gene: TRBJ2-5; clone size: .; D gene: TRBD1; V gene: TRBV7-9; CDR3 length: 14; CDR3 protein: CASSRAGQGETQYF; CDR3 DNA: TGTGCCAGCAGCCGGGCAGGACAGGGGGAGACCCAGTACTTC
J gene: TRBJ1-3; clone size: few; D gene: .; V gene: TRBV7-9; CDR3 length: 14; CDR3 protein: CASSLTSSGNTIYF; CDR3 DNA: TGTGCCAGCAGTCTCACAAGCTCTGGAAACACCATATATTTT
J gene: TRBJ2-7; clone size: once; D gene: .; V gene: TRBV6-1; CDR3 length: 13; CDR3 protein: CASSEMAGYEQYF; CDR3 DNA: TGTGCCAGCAGTGAAATGGCGGGCTACGAGCAGTACTTC
J gene: TRBJ2-3; clone size: many; D gene: TRBD2; V gene: TRBV10-3; CDR3 length: 15; CDR3 protein: CAISEIGGSADTQYF; CDR3 DNA: TGTGCCATCAGTGAGATAGGCGGGAGCGCAGATACGCAGTATTTT
J gene: TRBJ1-5; clone size: .; D gene: .; V gene: TRBV12-3/TRBV12-4; CDR3 length: 13; CDR3 protein: CASRDRSNQPQHF; CDR3 DNA: TGTGCCAGCAGGGACAGAAGCAATCAGCCCCAGCATTTT